A single sample is the source of the 32 T cell receptor beta chains below, sequenced in a study of cytomegalovirus exposure and HLA in healthy donors. Use of 60 Vbeta and 13 Jbeta primers characterized the PCR. Measured with immunoSEQ multiplex PCR; TCRdb has only the in-frame clones, and not every one. The table records 99,000 or so clones, roughly 15% of them present only once. Specimen: PBMCs. These receptors were taken from a female donor in good health and CMV-seronegative.

CDR3 in DNA: TGCGCCAGCAGCCAAGATCGGGGGGGAAACACCATATATTTT. Translating it yields CASSQDRGGNTIYF. The rearrangement links TRBV4-1 to TRBJ1-3; maybe TRBD1 (5 bases). The CDR3 runs to 14 residues. The V end was cut by 0 bases, the J end by 4 bases, with 7 bases between. The V gene's germline CDR1 is MGHRA and CDR2 YSYEKL.

The rearrangement joins TRBV6-1 to TRBJ2-7; TRBD1 might be the D (5 bases). Germline values: CDR1 MNHNS, CDR2 SASEGT. The CDR3 contains 12 residues. Trimming left V 7 bases short and J 6 bases short, with 13 bases between. The CDR3 DNA follows: TGTGCCAGCATCGCAGGGCCAGGCGAGCAGTACTTC. Amino acid sequence: CASIAGPGEQYF.

The chain joins TRBV6-5 to TRBJ2-7; TRBD1 aligns across 9 bases. Per the germline V gene, CDR1 is MNHEY and CDR2 is SVGAGI. The CDR3 length is 15 residues. Trimming cost V 6 bases and J 2 bases; bases outside gene matches: 8. For the CDR3, the DNA is TGTGCCAGCAGCCGGGACAGGGCTCTTACCTACGAGCAGTACTTC. Translation gives CASSRDRALTYEQYF.

This chain connects TRBV28 to TRBJ2-1; D unresolved. V was pared by 4 bases and J by 7 bases, with 20 bases between. This CDR3 is 16 amino acids long. Germline loops: CDR1 MDHEN, CDR2 SYDVKM. The CDR3 DNA follows: TGTGCCAGCAGTTCCATGACCGGAGAAAAGTGGAATGAGCAGTTCTTC. It specifies CASSSMTGEKWNEQFF.

The rearrangement links TRBV4-1 to TRBJ1-2, with D possibly TRBD1 on 6 matching bases. With 5 bases removed from V and 5 bases from J, the gap between germline ends came to 21 bases. This CDR3 region has 16 residues. The germline V gene has CDR1 MGHRA and CDR2 YSYEKL. CDR3 DNA: TGCGCCAGCAGCAGGGGGATGGGGGGGGCCGGGTATGGCTACACCTTC. Translating it yields CASSRGMGGAGYGYTF.

The chain combines TRBV5-1 with TRBJ2-1, with D possibly being TRBD2 (6 bases). V lost 2 bases and J lost 7, with 16 bases in between. This CDR3 is 15 amino acids long. CDR1 SGHRS and CDR2 YFSETQ come from the germline V gene. Written as DNA, the CDR3 is TGCGCCAGCAGCTTTTTACTAGCTCAAAGTAATGAGCAGTTCTTC. This gives the protein CASSFLLAQSNEQFF.

This chain's CDR3 is CASSVGAKFYEQYF. In DNA, the CDR3 is TGTGCCAGCAGCGTAGGGGCGAAATTCTACGAGCAGTACTTC. The chain joins TRBV9 to TRBJ2-7, with unresolved D. The CDR3 is made up of 14 amino acids. Germline CDR1 is SGDLS and CDR2 is YYNGEE. Trimming took 0 bases from V and 3 from J, leaving 10 bases between them.

This clone has just a few counts. The rearrangement links TRBV4-3 to TRBJ2-1; 12 bases fit TRBD2. This CDR3 is 17 amino acids long. Losses at the gene ends were 4 bases for V and 7 bases for J; bases not matched to a gene: 11. The germline gives CDR1 LGHNA, CDR2 YSLEER. CDR3 coding DNA: TGCGCCAGCAGCCTTGGGACTAGCGGGTCCGCGGGGAATGAGCAGTTCTTC. Encoded protein: CASSLGTSGSAGNEQFF.

The gene calls are TRBV7-9 and TRBJ2-5; 7 bases line up with TRBD1. The germline V gene encodes CDR1 SEHNR and CDR2 FQNEAQ (reference sequence). This CDR3 region has 15 residues. Trimming at V came to 1 base and at J to 7 bases, leaving 9 bases not matched to a gene. The DNA for the CDR3 is TGTGCCAGCAGCTTAGAGCTGGACAGGCTCTCGACCCAGTACTTC. Translation: CASSLELDRLSTQYF. Full variable domain (rest looked up from reference TRBV7-9 and TRBJ2-5): DTGVSQNPRHKITKRGQNVTFRCDPISEHNRLYWYRQTLGQGPEFLTYFQNEAQLEKSRLLSDRFSAERPKGSFSTLEIQRTEQGDSAMYLCASSLELDRLSTQYFGPGTRLLVL.

This clone was seen a handful of times. This chain links TRBV10-2 with TRBJ1-1; TRBD1 matches 11 bases. Germline V CDR1 and CDR2: WSHSY, SAAADI. The junction had 8 bases not matched to a gene; V was cut back by 1 base and J by 7 bases. This CDR3 contains 16 residues. The CDR3 DNA reads TGCGCCAGCAGTGAGTTTGCCGGACAGGGGGCGAGTGAAGCTTTCTTT. Translation gives CASSEFAGQGASEAFF.

The rearrangement joins TRBV30 to TRBJ2-1; 7 bases match TRBD2. The CDR3 totals 14 residues. Trimming cost V 5 bases and J 0 bases; bases outside gene matches: 4. In germline, CDR1 is GTSNPN, CDR2 SVGIG (reference sequence). CDR3 in amino acids: CAWEAGVSYNEQFF. The CDR3 DNA reads as TGTGCCTGGGAGGCGGGGGTCTCCTACAATGAGCAGTTCTTC.

This clone has a count of ten or more. The chain combines TRBV19 with TRBJ1-2; weak D call: TRBD1 (5 bases). V lost 5 bases and J 4 bases, leaving 17 bases between the germline ends. Germline CDR1 reads LNHDA; CDR2 reads SQIVND (reference sequence). This CDR3 spans 15 amino acids. The CDR3 reads CASSSSTGISYGYTF. In nucleotides, the CDR3 is TGTGCCAGTAGTTCTTCAACAGGTATCAGCTATGGCTACACCTTC.

The chain employs TRBV5-1 and TRBJ2-2; D is uncertain. Germline V gene sequence: CDR1 SGHRS, CDR2 YFSETQ. The CDR3 covers 15 residues. Trimming stripped 0 bases from V and 2 bases from J, with 8 bases between. CDR3 sequence reads: CASSLDSINTGELFF. DNA of the CDR3: TGCGCCAGCAGCTTGGACTCCATAAACACCGGGGAGCTGTTTTTT.

Only a few counts were recorded for this clone. The chain recombines TRBV6-5 with TRBJ1-1; D is ambiguous. From germline, CDR1 is MNHEY and CDR2 SVGAGI. V was cut by 6 bases and J by 11 bases, with 13 bases left in between. The CDR3 contains 11 residues. CDR3 in amino acids: CASRDGPGAFF. The DNA for the CDR3 is TGTGCCAGCAGGGACGGGCCGGGGGCTTTCTTT.

V gene TRBV5-4 combines with J gene TRBJ2-7, with 7 bases lining up with TRBD1. Germline assignment: CDR1 SGHNT and CDR2 YYREEE (reference sequence). CDR3 size: 15 residues. With V trimmed by 0 bases and J by 3 bases, 6 bases remained unmatched. The CDR3 loop reads CASSLEGQRFYEQYF. CDR3 DNA: TGTGCCAGCAGCTTGGAGGGACAGCGGTTCTACGAGCAGTACTTC.

In this sample, this clone turned up a few times. This rearrangement joins TRBV4-2 to TRBJ2-1, with 7 bases matching TRBD1. V was pared by 0 bases and J by 9 bases, with 14 bases of the junction left unmatched. The CDR3 consists of 17 residues. Looked up from germline, CDR1 is LGHNA and CDR2 is YNFKEQ. Here the CDR3 reads CASSQDEAYTGVFEQFF. The CDR3 coding sequence is TGTGCCAGCAGCCAAGACGAAGCCTATACAGGGGTGTTTGAGCAGTTCTTC.

The chain uses TRBV14 and TRBJ2-1, with a weak D call TRBD2 (6 bases). Germline assignment: CDR1 SGHDN and CDR2 FVKESK. The CDR3 runs 12 residues. V gave up 2 bases and J gave up 8 bases, with 7 bases separating them. DNA of the CDR3: TGTGCCAGCAGCCAACTAGCGTATGAGCAGTTCTTC. This sequence encodes CASSQLAYEQFF.

The chain uses TRBV6-4 and TRBJ1-6, with TRBD1 as a possible D gene (6 bases). Germline V CDR1 and CDR2: MRHNA, SNTAGT. The CDR3 extends over 16 amino acids. Trimming pared 0 bases from V and 7 bases from J, leaving 13 bases between. As DNA, the CDR3 is TGTGCCAGCAGTGACTCCGGGTCGGGGGGCAATTCACCCCTCCACTTT. Translating gives CASSDSGSGGNSPLHF.

This clone was seen more than once but under ten times. The chain uses TRBV4-1 and TRBJ1-4; D gene unclear. The length of the CDR3 is 16 residues. Germline CDR1 MGHRA, CDR2 YSYEKL. Trimming shortened V by 0 bases and J by 8 bases, and 16 bases separated the two germline ends. This CDR3 reads CASSQDHGPGGEKLFF. The CDR3 DNA is TGCGCCAGCAGCCAAGATCACGGCCCGGGAGGAGAAAAACTGTTTTTT.

This rearrangement joins TRBV6-5 to TRBJ1-1; no definite D call. Trimming took off 3 bases at V and 4 bases at J, with 9 bases between the two ends. Germline values: CDR1 MNHEY, CDR2 SVGAGI. This CDR3 has 13 residues. CDR3 region: CASSYERGTEAFF. The CDR3 DNA reads as TGTGCCAGCAGTTATGAGCGGGGCACTGAAGCTTTCTTT.

V and J are TRBV5-1 and TRBJ2-1; TRBD2 agrees at 13 bases. The trim removed 0 bases at V and 5 bases at J, leaving 8 bases unmatched. The CDR3 is 18 amino acids. The V gene's germline CDR1 is SGHRS and CDR2 YFSETQ. DNA for the CDR3: TGCGCCAGCAGCTTGGGGGGACTAGCGGGGAATAGGAACAATGAGCAGTTCTTC. Its translation: CASSLGGLAGNRNNEQFF.

The sample holds a few counts of this clone. The chain links TRBV7-8 to TRBJ2-3; the D is unclear. Germline V gene lookup returns CDR1 SGHVS and CDR2 FQNEAQ. Trimming pared 8 bases from V and 3 bases from J, leaving 15 bases between. The CDR3 is 14 amino acids. The CDR3 nucleotides read TGTGCCAGCCATCTCATTCAGTCGACAGATACGCAGTATTTT. It translates to CASHLIQSTDTQYF.

The chain carries TRBV5-1 and TRBJ1-1, with unresolved D. The CDR3 totals 13 residues. CDR1 is SGHRS and CDR2 is YFSETQ in the germline V gene. Trimming took off 0 bases at V and 4 bases at J, with 7 bases between the two ends. CDR3 nucleotides: TGCGCCAGCAGCTTGGGTAGCGGCACTGAAGCTTTCTTT. It codes for CASSLGSGTEAFF.

Notes on this clone: A junction end diverges from the germline sequence, so it may reflect a read error. Other DNA sequences within the sample encode an identical CDR3. The chain's CDR3 is CASSLAQGTNYGYTF. The DNA for the CDR3 is TGTGCCAGTAGCTTGGCACAGGGAACTAACTATGGCTACACCTTC. The chain couples TRBV5-6 to TRBJ1-2, with D perhaps matching TRBD1 (6 bases). Germline V gene lookup returns CDR1 SGHDT and CDR2 YYEEEE. The CDR3 runs 15 residues.

The chain recombines TRBV7-8 with TRBJ2-3, with 8 bases fitting TRBD1. V lost 5 bases to trimming and J lost 5 bases; unmatched junction nucleotides: 9. Germline CDR1 reads SGHVS; CDR2 reads FQNEAQ. The length of the CDR3 is 15 residues. The CDR3 spells CASSGKDRAGDTQYF. CDR3 bases: TGTGCCAGCAGCGGAAAGGACAGGGCCGGAGATACGCAGTATTTT.

This chain joins TRBV6-1 and TRBJ2-7; 7 bases are a match to TRBD2. Looked up from germline, CDR1 is MNHNS and CDR2 is SASEGT. The CDR3 runs 16 residues. The V and J ends lost 0 bases and 1 base, in that order; junction bases with no gene match: 6. The CDR3 spells CASSEALTSRSYEQYF. Here the CDR3 DNA reads TGTGCCAGCAGTGAAGCCCTGACTAGCAGGTCCTACGAGCAGTACTTC.

CDR3 DNA sequence: TGTGCCAGTAGTATGCGGTGGAACGAAAAACTGTTTTTT. Translated, it gives CASSMRWNEKLFF. The rearrangement links TRBV19 to TRBJ1-4; D is undetermined. V was pared by 3 bases and J by 8 bases, with 10 bases between. Germline-derived CDR1 and CDR2 are LNHDA and SQIVND (reference sequence). The CDR3 sequence is 13 residues long.

The rearrangement links TRBV5-4 to TRBJ2-5; a weak D match, TRBD2 (7 bases). This CDR3 has 13 residues. Germline V gene lookup returns CDR1 SGHNT and CDR2 YYREEE (reference sequence). V was cut by 5 bases and J by 4 bases, with 12 bases left in between. The CDR3 protein is CASSGGGPETQYF. The CDR3 region has the DNA TGTGCCAGCAGTGGGGGGGGGCCAGAGACCCAGTACTTC.

This clone was seen a few times. The genes are TRBV9 and TRBJ1-3, with 9 bases fitting TRBD1. V trimming: 2 bases; J trimming: 4 bases; junction bases outside the gene matches: 4. Germline-derived CDR1 and CDR2 are SGDLS and YYNGEE. This CDR3 contains 15 residues. CDR3 in DNA: TGTGCCAGCAGCGTCGGGACAGGGCAAGGAAACACCATATATTTT. Protein: CASSVGTGQGNTIYF.

In its sample, this clone was seen a few times. The CDR3 loop reads CATREAMNTEAFF. In DNA, the CDR3 is TGTGCCACCAGGGAGGCCATGAACACTGAAGCTTTCTTT. The genes are TRBV13 and TRBJ1-1, with a weak D call TRBD1 (5 bases). Germline V gives CDR1 PRHDT, CDR2 FYEKMQ (reference sequence). The ends were cut back, 10 bases at V and 0 bases at J, with 12 bases in the middle. The CDR3 length is 13 residues.

This chain joins TRBV19 and TRBJ2-7; 13 positions agree with TRBD2. V trimming: 4 bases; J trimming: 1 base; junction bases outside the gene matches: 1. In germline, CDR1 is LNHDA, CDR2 SQIVND (reference sequence). The CDR3 is 15 residues long. The CDR3 region is CASSTGLAGSYEQYF. CDR3 in DNA: TGTGCCAGTAGTACGGGACTAGCGGGGTCCTACGAGCAGTACTTC. Looking up the rest from reference TRBV19 and TRBJ2-7 gives the full variable domain: DGGITQSPKYLFRKEGQNVTLSCEQNLNHDAMYWYRQDPGQGLRLIYYSQIVNDFQKGDIAEGYSVSREKKESFPLTVTSAQKNPTAFYLCASSTGLAGSYEQYFGPGTRLTVT.

This clone was observed a few times. The rearrangement uses TRBV25-1 and TRBJ1-2; the D gene is possibly TRBD1 (6 bases). The CDR3 has 15 residues. V lost 5 bases and J lost 2, with 15 bases in between. Germline V gene lookup returns CDR1 MGHDK and CDR2 SYGVNS. CDR3 nucleotides: TGTGCCAGCAGTAAACCAGGGGTGGGGAACTATGGCTACACCTTC. Residues: CASSKPGVGNYGYTF.